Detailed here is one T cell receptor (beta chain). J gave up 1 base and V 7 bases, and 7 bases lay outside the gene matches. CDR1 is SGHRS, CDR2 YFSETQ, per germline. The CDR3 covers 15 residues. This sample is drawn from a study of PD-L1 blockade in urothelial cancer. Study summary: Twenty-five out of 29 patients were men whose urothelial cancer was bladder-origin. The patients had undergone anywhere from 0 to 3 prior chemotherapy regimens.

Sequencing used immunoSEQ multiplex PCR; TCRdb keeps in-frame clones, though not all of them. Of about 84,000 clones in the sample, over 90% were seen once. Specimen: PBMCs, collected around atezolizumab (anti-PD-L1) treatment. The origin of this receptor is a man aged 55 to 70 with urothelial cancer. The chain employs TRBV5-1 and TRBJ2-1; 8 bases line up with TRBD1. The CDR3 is CASGAGTGSYNEQFF. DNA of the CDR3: TGCGCCAGCGGGGCCGGGACAGGTTCCTACAATGAGCAGTTCTTC.